This T cell receptor beta chain is drawn from a study of T cell responses to AZD1222 COVID-19 vaccine. The repertoire was sequenced with immunoSEQ multiplex PCR; TCRdb's copy has only in-frame clones and lacks some. The table shows roughly 87,000 clones, with about nine tenths occurring only once. The CDR3 is 13 amino acids. CDR1 is SGHAT, CDR2 FQDESV, per germline (reference sequence). V lost 5 bases to trimming and J lost 9 bases, with 15 bases between them. This chain uses TRBV11-1 with TRBJ2-3; D assignment may be TRBD1 or TRBD2 (6 bases each). This receptor was obtained from an adult who received the AZD1222 COVID-19 vaccine. The sample here was peripheral blood, taken 28 days after the second AZD1222 dose. The CDR3 loop is CASSRLGQGTQYF. CDR3 nucleotides: TGTGCCAGCAGCCGACTAGGCCAGGGGACGCAGTATTTT. The complete variable domain, with remaining parts taken from reference TRBV11-1 and TRBJ2-3, reads EAEVAQSPRYKITEKSQAVAFWCDPISGHATLYWYRQILGQGPELLVQFQDESVVDDSQLPKDRFSAERLKGVDSTLKIQPAELGDSAMYLCASSRLGQGTQYFGPGTRLTVL.